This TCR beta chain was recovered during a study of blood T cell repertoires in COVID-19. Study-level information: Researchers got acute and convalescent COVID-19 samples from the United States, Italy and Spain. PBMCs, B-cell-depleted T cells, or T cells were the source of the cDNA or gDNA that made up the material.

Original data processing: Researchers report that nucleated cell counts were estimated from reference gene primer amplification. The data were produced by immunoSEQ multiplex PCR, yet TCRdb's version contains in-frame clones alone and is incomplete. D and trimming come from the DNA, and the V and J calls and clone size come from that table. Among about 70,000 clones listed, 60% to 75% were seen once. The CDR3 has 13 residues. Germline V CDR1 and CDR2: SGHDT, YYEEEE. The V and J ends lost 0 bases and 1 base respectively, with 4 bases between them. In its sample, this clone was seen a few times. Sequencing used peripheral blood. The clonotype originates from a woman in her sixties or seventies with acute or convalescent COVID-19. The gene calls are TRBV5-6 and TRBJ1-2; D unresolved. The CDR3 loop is CASSLDSNYGYTF. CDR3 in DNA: TGTGCCAGCAGCTTGGACAGTAACTATGGCTACACCTTC.